This T cell receptor (beta chain) was found in a study of blood T cells in healthy people across ages (dated by TCRdb to 2013 to 2016). General notes on the study: Template switching captured roughly one uniquely barcoded TCR beta cDNA molecule per two T cells in model experiments. The donors were split into four age groups: young (average around 15 years), middle-aged (more than 35), aged (roughly 60) and long-lived (roughly 77). The study analyzed two additional independent replicas of 1 million unique cDNA reads from the same blood draw for two donors, one aged 18 to 29 and one aged 80 or older. To avoid experimental bias, donors of different ages were spread randomly across the sequencing lanes. Using deep sequencing normalized with unique cDNA molecular identifiers, the study measured how TCR beta repertoire diversity changes with age. Summary of the overall study and its limitations: As age increased, observed TCR beta diversity per million T cells dropped in a roughly linear way, and a significant reduction was already evident by age about 40. Compared with the aged group, the long-lived group had more naive CD4+ T cells, fewer expanded clones and increased TCR diversity, a pattern suggesting age selection. Conclusive comparison of naive and antigen-experienced compartments was prevented by the profiling of bulk unsorted PBMCs. Total diversity estimates from one million sequenced T cells were considered lower bounds and underestimates. The CMV infection status of donors was not known, potentially confounding age-related changes in expanded clonotypes. The percentage of naive T cells measured by flow cytometry correlated strongly with observed TCR beta diversity.

The library was obtained by 5' RACE. A second PCR of about 6 to 11 cycles was performed with a sample-barcoded 5' primer and a J-beta primer mix. A unique molecular identifier was introduced onto each TCR beta cDNA molecule by a template-switch 5' adaptor carrying 12 random nucleotides. Each sample yielded at least 2.5 million CDR3-containing paired-end reads. First-strand cDNA synthesis was performed from all RNA using the Mint cDNA synthesis kit, with priming by a TRBC-specific oligonucleotide. All cDNA was treated with uracil-DNA glycosylase and then went through a first 18-cycle PCR with the universal primers M1SS and BC2_uni_R. Turning to the authors' computational methods: Normalization of each sample was performed by random selection of 1 million high-quality reads, each carrying a distinct molecular identifier. Reads with shared molecular identifiers were discarded instead of being binned into consensus sequences. MiTCR, with a Q25 quality threshold and the strictest error-elimination algorithm, was used for CDR3 identification, clonotype clustering and error correction. Lower-bound total TCR beta diversity was estimated with a nonparametric unseen species model using Euler transformation. Through fastp at Q25 and MiXCR, TCRdb rebuilt clones from the public reads, retaining in-frame beta chains. Merged by CDR3 protein, the rows form single entries marked with the most common genes and DNA. These V and J calls derive from TCRdb rather than the authors' analysis. Within this sample are around 1,900,000 distinct CDR3 sequences, with more than 35% of them counted one time only. The ten largest account for 23% of the sample.

Reading from cysteine to phenylalanine, the CDR3 counts 12 amino acids. The retained sequence is limited to the CDR3, 36 bases, with the frame set at the first base. As encoded in the germline V gene, CDR1 is KGHDR while CDR2 is SFDVKD. This clonotype was seen a handful of times. Its antigen is not yet known. An end of the junction differs from the germline gene, which may be a read error. The donors were around 39 Caucasian individuals from Russia, aged roughly 6 to 100 years, who were systemically healthy. Each donor gave roughly 9.5 milliliters of peripheral blood, collected into EDTA-treated Vacutainer tubes. Ficoll-Paque density-gradient centrifugation was used to isolate PBMCs, with at least 7 million per sample. Trizol reagent was used to extract total RNA from the PBMCs, yielding at least 6 micrograms per sample. The percentages of naive CD45RAhigh/CD27high T cells were determined by flow cytometry on a PBMC aliquot from every donor.

The specimen sequenced was blood. Recombination linked TRBV24-1 to TRBJ2-7, with no reliable assignment of the D segment. The TCR was taken from a human donor in good health. The DNA reads as follows: TGTGCCACCGGTGATGGAAGGTACGAGCAGTACTTC. The translation is CATGDGRYEQYF.